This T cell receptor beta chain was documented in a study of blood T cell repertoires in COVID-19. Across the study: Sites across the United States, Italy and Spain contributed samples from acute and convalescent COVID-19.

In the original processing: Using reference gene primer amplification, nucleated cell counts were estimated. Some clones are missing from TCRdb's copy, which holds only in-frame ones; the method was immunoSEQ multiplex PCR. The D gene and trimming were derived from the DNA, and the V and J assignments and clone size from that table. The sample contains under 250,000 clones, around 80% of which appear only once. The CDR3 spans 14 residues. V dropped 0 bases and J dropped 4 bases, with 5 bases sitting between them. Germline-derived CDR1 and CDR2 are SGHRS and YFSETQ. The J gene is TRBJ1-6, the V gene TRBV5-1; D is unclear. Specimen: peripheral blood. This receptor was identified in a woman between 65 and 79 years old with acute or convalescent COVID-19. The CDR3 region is CASSLDRYNSPLHF. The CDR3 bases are TGCGCCAGCAGCTTGGACAGATATAATTCACCCCTCCACTTT.